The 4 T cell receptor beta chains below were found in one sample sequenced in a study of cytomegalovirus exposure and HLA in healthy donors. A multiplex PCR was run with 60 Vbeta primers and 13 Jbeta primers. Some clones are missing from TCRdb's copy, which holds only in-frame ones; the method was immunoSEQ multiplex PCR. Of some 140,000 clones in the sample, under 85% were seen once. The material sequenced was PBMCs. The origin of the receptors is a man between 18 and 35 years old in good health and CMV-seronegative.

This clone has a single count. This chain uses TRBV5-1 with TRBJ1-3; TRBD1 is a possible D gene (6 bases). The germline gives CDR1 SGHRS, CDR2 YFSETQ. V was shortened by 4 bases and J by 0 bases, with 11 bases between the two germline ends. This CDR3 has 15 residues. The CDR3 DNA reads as TGCGCCAGCAGCGTGGACAGTTTCTCTGGAAACACCATATATTTT. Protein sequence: CASSVDSFSGNTIYF. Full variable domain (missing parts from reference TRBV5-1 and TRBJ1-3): KAGVTQTPRYLIKTRGQQVTLSCSPISGHRSVSWYQQTPGQGLQFLFEYFSETQRNKGNFPGRFSGRQFSNSRSEMNVSTLELGDSALYLCASSVDSFSGNTIYFGEGSWLTVV.

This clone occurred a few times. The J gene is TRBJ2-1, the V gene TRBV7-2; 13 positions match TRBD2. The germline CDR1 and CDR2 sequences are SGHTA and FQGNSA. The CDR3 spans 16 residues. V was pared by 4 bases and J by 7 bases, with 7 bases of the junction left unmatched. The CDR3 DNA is TGTGCCAGCAGCTCCCGCCGACTAGCGGGGGGAAATGAGCAGTTCTTC. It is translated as CASSSRRLAGGNEQFF.

The CDR3 sequence: CASSSAKAVGYEQYF. The CDR3 DNA reads as TGTGCCAGCAGCTCCGCAAAGGCGGTGGGCTACGAGCAGTACTTC. The J gene is TRBJ2-7, the V gene TRBV28; the D is unclear. V lost 6 bases and J 3 bases, leaving 18 bases between the germline ends. The CDR3 contains 15 residues. CDR1 is MDHEN and CDR2 is SYDVKM in the germline V gene.

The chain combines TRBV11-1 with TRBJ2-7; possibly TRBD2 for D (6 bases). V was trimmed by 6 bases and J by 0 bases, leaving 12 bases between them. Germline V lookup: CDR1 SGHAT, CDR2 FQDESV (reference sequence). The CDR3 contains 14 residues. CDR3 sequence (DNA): TGTGCCAGCAGACTGGGAGGAAGCTCCTACGAGCAGTACTTC. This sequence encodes CASRLGGSSYEQYF.